This T cell receptor (beta chain) came from a study of early T cells in non-severe SARS-CoV-2 infection. Using its own MiXCR run on the 5' RACE reads, TCRdb lists one record per CDR3 protein. The repertoire holds approximately 27,000 distinct CDR3 sequences, under 6% seen once, with less than 6.5% in the top ten. Germline loops: CDR1 SGHKS, CDR2 YYEKEE (reference sequence). V was trimmed by 3 bases and J by 0 bases, leaving 7 bases between them. The CDR3 consists of 15 residues. This clonotype was seen repeatedly, ten times or more. The sequencing sample was made of whole blood. The chain links TRBV5-5 to TRBJ1-6; D is unclear. The TCR sequence derives from an adult who was a healthcare worker with PCR-confirmed SARS-CoV-2 infection or an uninfected control (not recorded which). In DNA, the CDR3 is TGTGCCAGCAGCTGGCGGAGCTCCTATAATTCACCCCTCCACTTT. It specifies CASSWRSSYNSPLHF.